This entry is about one T cell receptor (beta chain). Germline and junction disagree at one end, which may indicate a read error. These data come from a study of patients and donors after allogeneic stem cell transplantation. This CDR3 region has 15 residues. In TCRdb, the RT-PCR reads were re-called with MiXCR into one record per CDR3 protein. Among more than 850,000 distinct CDR3 sequences listed, over 15% were seen once. The specimen sequenced was blood, either unsorted or a sorted T cell fraction (not recorded which). The V call is TRBV12-3 or TRBV12-4, the J call TRBJ2-7, with a possible D match to TRBD2 (5 bases). The TCR was taken from a human donor who was either an allogeneic HSCT recipient or a stem cell or donor lymphocyte infusion donor (not recorded which). It is not recorded whose cells these are; they may come from a transplant donor. The CDR3 nucleotides are TGTGCCAGCAGCCCCTCCCTGACGAGGGCCTACGAGCAGCACTTC. Its protein product is CASSPSLTRAYEQHF.